This T cell receptor beta chain appears in the sequencing data of a study of CD8+CD57+ T cells in acquired aplastic anemia. Study-level background: Sorting CD4+ and CD8+ cells gave DNA averaging about 2.9 ug. Study observations and caveats: Patients and controls had in common 25 to 30 CD8+ CDR3 sequences.

CDR3 length: 13 amino acids. J lost 3 bases, V lost 2 bases, and 0 bases had no gene match. Per the germline V gene, CDR1 is ENHRY and CDR2 is SYGVKD. TCR beta VDJ and CDR3 profiles were obtained from a genomic DNA template. From the reads, TCRdb called clonotypes with MiXCR, one entry per CDR3 protein. Altogether approximately 59,000 distinct CDR3 sequences are present, roughly three fifths being singletons, with the ten largest covering 15% to 20%. As to this clonotype: Antigen: not known.

The patients chosen for sequencing had shown expansion of CD8+CD57+ cells (detected by flow cytometry). Each patient gave a blood sample that was collected before any therapy had been received. This chain uses TRBV10-3 with TRBJ2-7, with 8 bases fitting TRBD1. The sequence was collected from a human donor with aplastic anemia. The sequenced material came from sorted CD4+, CD8+, or CD8+CD57+ T cells (not recorded which) from PBMCs. CDR3 loop: CAISEGQGYEQYV. The CDR3 coding sequence is TGTGCCATCAGTGAGGGACAGGGCTACGAGCAGTACGTC.